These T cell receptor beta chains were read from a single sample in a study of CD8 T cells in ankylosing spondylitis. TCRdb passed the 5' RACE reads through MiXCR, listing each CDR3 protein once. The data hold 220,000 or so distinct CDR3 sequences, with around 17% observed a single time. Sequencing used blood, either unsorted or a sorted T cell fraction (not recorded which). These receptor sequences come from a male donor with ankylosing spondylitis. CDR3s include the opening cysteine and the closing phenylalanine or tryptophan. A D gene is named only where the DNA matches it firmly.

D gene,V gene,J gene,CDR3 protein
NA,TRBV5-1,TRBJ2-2,CASKYAGELFF
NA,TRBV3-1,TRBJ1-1,CASSLQAVQGNTEAFF
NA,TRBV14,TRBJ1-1,CASSPLGSTEAFF
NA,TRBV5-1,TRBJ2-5,CASSLARTYQETQYF
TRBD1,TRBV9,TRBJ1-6,CASSVDRGLLHF
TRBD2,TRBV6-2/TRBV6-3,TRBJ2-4,CATLGLAGGRLAKNIQYF
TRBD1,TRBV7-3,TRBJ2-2,CASILYRGSAGELFF
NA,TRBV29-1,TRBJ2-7,CSVQTGWSYEQYF
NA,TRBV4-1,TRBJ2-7,CASSQDRPTGSYEQYF
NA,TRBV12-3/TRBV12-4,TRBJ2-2,CASSLSGGELFF
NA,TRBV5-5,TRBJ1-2,CASSFYSQQGPYGYTF
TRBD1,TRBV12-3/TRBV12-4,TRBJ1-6,CASSSWTGGPNSPLHF
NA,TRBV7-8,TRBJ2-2,CASSLDWDNTGELFF
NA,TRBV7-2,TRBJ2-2,CASGPGVDTGELFF
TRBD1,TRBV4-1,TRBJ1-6,CASSRLTGAGANSPLHF
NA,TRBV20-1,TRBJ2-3,CSASRQDTQYF
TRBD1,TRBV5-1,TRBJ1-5,CASSLGQGQQPQHF
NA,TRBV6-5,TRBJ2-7,CASSYSAGLEQYF
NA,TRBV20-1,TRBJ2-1,CSARQASYNEQFF
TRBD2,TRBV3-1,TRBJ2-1,CASSQESGRAANEQFF
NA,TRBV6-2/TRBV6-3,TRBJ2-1,CASSPLVNEQFF
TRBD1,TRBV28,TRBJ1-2,CASSLPAGGSYGYTF
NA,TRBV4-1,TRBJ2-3,CASTEERSTDTQYF
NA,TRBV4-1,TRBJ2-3,CASSQTSTDTQYF
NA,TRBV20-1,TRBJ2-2,CSAREEDRPSDGELFF
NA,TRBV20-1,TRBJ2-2,CSAQRTARTGELFF
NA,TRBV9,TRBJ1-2,CASSVGRDSASYGYTF
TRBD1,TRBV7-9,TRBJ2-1,CASSLQTGGYNEQFF
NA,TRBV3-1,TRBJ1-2,CASSQELDSNYGYTF
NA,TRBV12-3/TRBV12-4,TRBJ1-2,CASSFLEGTTNYGYTF
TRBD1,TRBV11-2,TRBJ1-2,CASSYGQGDYGYTF
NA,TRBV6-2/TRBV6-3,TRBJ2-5,CASSDALEGTQYF
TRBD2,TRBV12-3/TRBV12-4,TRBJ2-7,CASSPGLAGQWF
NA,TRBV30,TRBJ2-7,CAWGLEGADEQYF
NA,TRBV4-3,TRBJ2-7,CASSQDNWGSYEQYF
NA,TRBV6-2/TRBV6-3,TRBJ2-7,CASSYDPYYEQYF
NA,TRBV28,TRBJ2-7,CASSPRYEQYF
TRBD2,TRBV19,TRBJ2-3,CASSPQGLAGGYDTQYF
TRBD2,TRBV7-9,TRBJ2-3,CASSFRASGSTDTQYF
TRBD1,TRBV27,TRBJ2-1,CASSFWGQYNEQFF
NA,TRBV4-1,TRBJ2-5,CASSPWIQETQYF
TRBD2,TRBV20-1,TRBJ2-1,CSARELAGGSNEQFF
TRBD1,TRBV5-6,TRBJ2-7,CARGTGGSYEQYF
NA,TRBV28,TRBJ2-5,CASSLTPQETQYF
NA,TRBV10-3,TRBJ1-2,CAISGGQVNYGYTF
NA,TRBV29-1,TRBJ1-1,CSAQLMNTEAFF
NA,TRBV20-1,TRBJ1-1,CSASHMGVTEAFF
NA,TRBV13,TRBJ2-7,CASSARDSTSRYEQYF
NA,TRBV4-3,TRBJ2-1,CASSQDHYNEQFF
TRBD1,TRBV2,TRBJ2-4,CASRGTGGDIQYF
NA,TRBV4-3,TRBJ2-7,CASSQEAEQDYEQYF